What follows are 21 T cell receptor beta chains derived from one specimen sequenced in a study of regulatory T cells in long-lasting Graves disease. The time point is: newly diagnosed GD, antithyroid drugs for less than 3 months. After RNA was extracted from PBMCs, the TCR library was made from it. With iRepertoire HTBI primers and Arm-PCR of CDR3 regions, TCR beta libraries were built. MiXCR, applied by TCRdb to the multiplex PCR reads, yields one record per CDR3 protein. The table shows roughly 510,000 distinct CDR3 sequences, with 15% to 20% occurring only once. Separately, the same data were catalogued under a study of T cells in Graves' hyperthyroidism and ophthalmopathy.

The sample here was peripheral blood mononuclear cells (PBMCs), taken at new diagnosis, from a patient treated with antithyroid drugs. Every receptor here comes from a young man with Graves disease.

This clonotype was detected a few times. The rearrangement links TRBV12-5 to TRBJ2-1, with 11 bases matching TRBD2. CDR1 is LGHNT, CDR2 FRNRAP, per germline. The CDR3 is 14 amino acids. J was trimmed by 7 bases and V by 3 bases; bases with no gene match: 2. Here the CDR3 DNA reads TGTGCTAGTGGTTTAACTAGCGGGAGTAATGAGCAGTTCTTC. It translates to CASGLTSGSNEQFF.

The genes are TRBV7-9 and TRBJ1-4; D is undetermined. This CDR3 region has 14 residues. Trimming took off 2 bases at V and 7 bases at J, with 11 bases between the two ends. Germline CDR1 and CDR2: SEHNR and FQNEAQ (reference sequence). The CDR3 spells CASSLLYSPEKLFF. CDR3 nucleotides: TGTGCCAGCAGCTTATTATACTCCCCTGAAAAACTGTTTTTT.

This clonotype occurred a few times. The chain uses TRBV20-1 and TRBJ1-5, with D unresolved. CDR1 is DFQATT, CDR2 SNEGSKA, per germline (reference sequence). The ends were cut back, 1 base at V and 0 bases at J, with 7 bases in the middle. The CDR3 runs 14 residues. The CDR3 sequence is CSARGPYSNQPQHF. Here the CDR3 DNA reads TGCAGTGCTAGAGGGCCATATAGCAATCAGCCCCAGCATTTT.

The table lists this clonotype with many counts. This chain connects TRBV29-1 to TRBJ1-1; 9 positions agree with TRBD1. Trimming cost V 3 bases and J 2 bases; bases outside gene matches: 4. The V gene's germline CDR1 is SQVTM and CDR2 ANQGSEA. The CDR3 loop spans 14 amino acids. CDR3 protein: CSVDTGQGNTEAFF. CDR3 nucleotides: TGCAGCGTTGATACGGGACAGGGCAACACTGAAGCTTTCTTT. The whole variable domain, remainder taken from reference TRBV29-1 and TRBJ1-1, is SAVISQKPSRDICQRGTSLTIQCQVDSQVTMMFWYRQQPGQSLTLIATANQGSEATYESGFVIDKFPISRPNLTFSTLTVSNMSPEDSSIYLCSVDTGQGNTEAFFGQGTRLTVV.

This clonotype came up many times. The chain is built from TRBV27 and TRBJ2-1, with D possibly being TRBD1 or TRBD2 (5 bases each). V was shortened by 8 bases and J by 10 bases, with 21 bases between the two germline ends. This CDR3 spans 14 amino acids. CDR1 is MNHEY, CDR2 SMNVEV, per germline (reference sequence). CDR3 amino acids: CASGGSGPLGEQFF. The CDR3 nucleotides are TGTGCCAGCGGGGGATCGGGACCCTTAGGGGAGCAGTTCTTC.

This clonotype was observed many times. The chain is built from TRBV28 and TRBJ2-5, with TRBD2 matching 11 bases. V shed 3 bases and J 3 bases; nucleotides not matched to a gene: 9. CDR1 and CDR2 (germline): MDHEN, SYDVKM. This CDR3 region has 17 residues. This CDR3 reads CASSFPSSGRLKETQYF. CDR3 nucleotides: TGTGCCAGCAGTTTTCCGTCTAGCGGGAGGTTAAAAGAGACCCAGTACTTC.

In this sample, this clonotype turned up many times. The rearrangement joins TRBV6-5 to TRBJ1-1, with D perhaps matching TRBD1 (5 bases). CDR3 length: 15 amino acids. The V end lost 0 bases, the J end lost 3 bases, and 11 bases lay between the germline ends. Per germline, CDR1 MNHEY and CDR2 SVGAGI. CDR3 protein: CASSYSGRGDTEAFF. CDR3 in DNA: TGTGCCAGCAGTTACTCGGGGAGAGGGGACACTGAAGCTTTCTTT.

This clonotype was counted between two and nine times. Germline and junction disagree at one end, which may indicate a read error. The genes are TRBV7-7 and TRBJ2-5; a possible D gene is TRBD1 (5 bases). This CDR3 comprises 14 residues. The germline gives CDR1 SSHAT, CDR2 FNYEAQ (reference sequence). The CDR3: CASSVSQGPETQYF. The CDR3 DNA reads TGTGCTAGCAGCGTTAGTCAGGGTCCGGAGACCCAGTACTTC.

This clonotype occurred a few times. The chain is built from TRBV5-5 and TRBJ2-7; D unclear. The CDR3 is 15 amino acids. The germline V gene has CDR1 SGHKS and CDR2 YYEKEE (reference sequence). The V end was cut by 3 bases, the J end by 2 bases, with 15 bases between. CDR3 residues: CASSYITEPPYEQYF. CDR3 sequence (DNA): TGTGCCAGCAGCTATATTACAGAACCCCCCTACGAGCAGTACTTC.

The chain recombines TRBV27 with TRBJ2-7; D possibly corresponds to TRBD2 (6 bases). The length of the CDR3 is 13 residues. V lost 6 bases and J lost 3, with 12 bases in between. CDR1 is MNHEY and CDR2 is SMNVEV in the germline V gene (reference sequence). The CDR3 loop reads CASRGAGRYEQYF. CDR3 in DNA: TGTGCCAGCAGAGGGGCGGGGCGCTACGAGCAGTACTTC.

This clonotype was counted a few times. With a much larger clone just one base away, this may be a read error. The chain uses TRBV27 and TRBJ1-1; tentatively, D is TRBD1 (6 bases). The CDR3 runs 14 residues. Germline CDR1 MNHEY, CDR2 SMNVEV (reference sequence). The CDR3 reads CASSLRGWDTDAFF. The CDR3 bases are TGTGCCAGCAGTTTGCGGGGTTGGGACACTGACGCTTTCTTT.

In this sample, this clonotype turned up many times. The J gene is TRBJ1-1, the V gene TRBV7-6; D not resolved. From germline, CDR1 is SGHVS and CDR2 FNYEAQ. The length of the CDR3 is 14 residues. V was pared by 5 bases and J by 3 bases, with 13 bases between. This chain's CDR3 is CASSPSGPDTEAFF. As DNA, the CDR3 is TGTGCCAGCAGCCCCAGCGGGCCGGACACTGAAGCTTTCTTT.

The chain uses TRBV7-2 and TRBJ2-1; D gene uncertain. Germline V gene lookup returns CDR1 SGHTA and CDR2 FQGNSA. This CDR3 spans 12 amino acids. The V gene lost 3 bases and the J gene lost 10 bases, with 10 bases spanning the gap. The DNA of the CDR3 is TGTGCCAGCAGCTTTCGAAGTTGGGAGCAGTTCTTC. Translating it yields CASSFRSWEQFF.

This clonotype was seen only a few times. The chain uses TRBV13 and TRBJ1-1; D call uncertain. The CDR3 contains 15 residues. The germline V gene encodes CDR1 PRHDT and CDR2 FYEKMQ (reference sequence). Trimming stripped 5 bases from V and 1 base from J, with 14 bases between. In DNA, the CDR3 is TGTGCCAGCAGCCTCTGGACCCGCGGGAACACTGAAGCTTTCTTT. It specifies CASSLWTRGNTEAFF.

The sample holds a few counts of this clonotype. The chain recombines TRBV28 with TRBJ2-3, with unresolved D. CDR1 and CDR2 from the germline V gene are MDHEN and SYDVKM. V shed 5 bases and J shed 3 bases, with 12 bases lying between them. This CDR3 is 14 amino acids long. CDR3 region: CASSGVLLTDTQYF. The CDR3 coding sequence is TGTGCCAGCAGTGGGGTCCTTCTAACAGATACGCAGTATTTT.

This chain links TRBV19 with TRBJ2-7, with a possible D match to TRBD1 (5 bases). Germline-derived CDR1 and CDR2 are LNHDA and SQIVND (reference sequence). The CDR3 has 14 residues. V lost 1 base, J lost 7 bases, and 14 bases lay in between. CDR3 in DNA: TGTGCCAGTAGTATAGTTGGGGCTGGCGTTGAGCAGTACTTC. The encoded protein is CASSIVGAGVEQYF.

Concerning this clonotype: At one end the junction does not follow the germline gene, possibly because of a read error. The chain combines TRBV27 with TRBJ1-1; 7 bases match TRBD1. Germline CDR1 is MNHEY and CDR2 is SMNVEV (reference sequence). This CDR3 is 14 amino acids long. The CDR3 spells CASSLQGGNTVAFF. CDR3 bases: TGTGCCAGCAGTTTACAGGGGGGGAACACTGTAGCTTTCTTT.

This clonotype was recorded many times. This chain joins TRBV7-8 and TRBJ2-1; 9 bases match TRBD2. Germline trimming cut 1 base from V and 7 bases from J; bases unmatched to any gene: 5. CDR1 and CDR2 (germline): SGHVS, FQNEAQ. The CDR3 totals 15 residues. CDR3 protein: CASSLVSGSWNEQFF. Written as DNA, the CDR3 is TGTGCCAGCAGCTTAGTTAGCGGGAGTTGGAATGAGCAGTTCTTC.

This clonotype came up a few times. The rearrangement links TRBV5-1 to TRBJ2-5; 10 bases fit TRBD2. The CDR3 runs 16 residues. Germline CDR1 is SGHRS and CDR2 is YFSETQ. The ends lost 2 bases at V and 1 base at J; junction bases unmatched: 5. This chain's CDR3 is CASSLTLAGAQETQYF. CDR3 nucleotide sequence: TGCGCCAGCAGCTTAACTCTAGCGGGAGCCCAAGAGACCCAGTACTTC.

A remark on this clonotype: The junction differs from germline at one of its ends, possibly a read error. This chain connects TRBV5-6 to TRBJ2-5; TRBD2 agrees at 8 bases. This CDR3 region has 17 residues. Germline-derived CDR1 and CDR2 are SGHDT and YYEEEE. The CDR3 loop reads CASSSSRLARSQETQCF. DNA of the CDR3: TGTGCCAGCAGCTCTTCTCGACTAGCGAGAAGCCAAGAGACCCAGTGCTTC.

The chain recombines TRBV9 with TRBJ2-5; TRBD2 aligns across 9 bases. The V segment lost 0 bases and the J segment 5 bases; nucleotides outside the gene matches: 5. The CDR3 runs to 15 residues. Germline CDR1 is SGDLS and CDR2 is YYNGEE. CDR3 loop: CASSVAGSGSETQYF. Written as DNA, the CDR3 is TGTGCCAGCAGCGTAGCGGGTAGCGGGAGTGAGACCCAGTACTTC.